This T cell receptor (beta chain) was captured by sequencing in a study of OX40 agonist ivuxolimab in advanced cancers. About the research overall: Cancers in dose escalation were hepatocellular, melanoma, renal cell and head and neck.

The data were produced by immunoSEQ multiplex PCR, yet TCRdb's version contains in-frame clones alone and is incomplete. This sample has some 150,000 clones; about nine tenths occur once, and the top ten carry 1.1%. Regarding the study as a whole: Normalized T-cell clonal expansion was also low in some nonresponders.

V shed 1 base and J shed 10 bases, with 7 bases lying between them. This CDR3 has 11 amino acids. Germline V lookup: CDR1 SGHNT, CDR2 YENEEA. A word on this clone: What it recognizes is unknown.

This receptor was identified in an adult with an advanced solid tumor such as melanoma, head and neck, liver or kidney cancer. The chain combines TRBV11-3 with TRBJ1-2; D not certain. Material: CD4+ or CD8+ T cells sorted from blood, obtained in a trial of the OX40 agonist ivuxolimab. The CDR3 is CASSLGQDYTF. The CDR3 region has the DNA TGTGCCAGCAGCTTAGGGCAGGACTACACCTTC.